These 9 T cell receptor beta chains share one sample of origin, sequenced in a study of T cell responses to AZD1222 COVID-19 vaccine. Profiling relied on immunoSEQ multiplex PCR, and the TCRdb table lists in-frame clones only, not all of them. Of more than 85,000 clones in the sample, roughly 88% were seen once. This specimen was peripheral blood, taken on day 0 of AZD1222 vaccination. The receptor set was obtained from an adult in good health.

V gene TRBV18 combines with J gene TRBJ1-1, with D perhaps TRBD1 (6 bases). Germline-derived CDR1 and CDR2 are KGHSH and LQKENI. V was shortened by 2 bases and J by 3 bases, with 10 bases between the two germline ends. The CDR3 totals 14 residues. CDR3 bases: TGTGCCAGCTCACCAGCGGGGGCGGACACTGAAGCTTTCTTT. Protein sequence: CASSPAGADTEAFF.

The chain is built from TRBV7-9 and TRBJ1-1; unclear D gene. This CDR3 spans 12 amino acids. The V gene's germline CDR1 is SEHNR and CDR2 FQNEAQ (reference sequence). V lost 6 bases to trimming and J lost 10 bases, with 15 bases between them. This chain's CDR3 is CASSNLGAPAFF. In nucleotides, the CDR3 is TGTGCCAGCAGTAACCTGGGCGCGCCAGCTTTCTTT.

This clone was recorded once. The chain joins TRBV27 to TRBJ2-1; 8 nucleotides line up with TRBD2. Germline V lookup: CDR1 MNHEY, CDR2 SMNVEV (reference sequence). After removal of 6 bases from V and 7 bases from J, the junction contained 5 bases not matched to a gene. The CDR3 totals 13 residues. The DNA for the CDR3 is TGTGCCAGCAGGCCTACTAGCGGTAATGAGCAGTTCTTC. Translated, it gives CASRPTSGNEQFF.

CDR3 DNA sequence: TGTGCCAGCTCAATAGACAGCGACAATCAGCCCCAGCATTTT. This encodes CASSIDSDNQPQHF. This sequence joins TRBV18 and TRBJ1-5; D is perhaps TRBD1 (5 bases). CDR3 length: 14 amino acids. Trimming took 5 bases from V and 3 from J, leaving 11 bases between them. Germline lookup yields CDR1 KGHSH and CDR2 LQKENI.

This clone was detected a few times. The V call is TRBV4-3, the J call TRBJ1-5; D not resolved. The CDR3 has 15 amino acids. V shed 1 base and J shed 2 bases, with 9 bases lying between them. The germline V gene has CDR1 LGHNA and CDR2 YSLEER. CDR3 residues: CASSQGLEGNQPQHF. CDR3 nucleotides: TGCGCCAGCAGCCAAGGGTTGGAGGGCAATCAGCCCCAGCATTTT.

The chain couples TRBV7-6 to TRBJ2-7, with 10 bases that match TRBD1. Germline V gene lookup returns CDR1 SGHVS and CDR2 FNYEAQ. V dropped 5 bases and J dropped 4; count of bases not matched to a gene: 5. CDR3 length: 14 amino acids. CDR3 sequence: CASSQTGGIYEQYF. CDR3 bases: TGTGCCAGCAGCCAGACAGGGGGCATTTACGAGCAGTACTTC.

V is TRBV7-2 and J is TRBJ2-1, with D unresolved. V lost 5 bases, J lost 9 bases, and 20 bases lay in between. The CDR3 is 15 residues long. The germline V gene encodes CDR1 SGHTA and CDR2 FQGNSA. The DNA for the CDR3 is TGTGCCAGCAGCCCACCCTTCCTATGGGTGGGTGAGCAGTTCTTC. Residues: CASSPPFLWVGEQFF.

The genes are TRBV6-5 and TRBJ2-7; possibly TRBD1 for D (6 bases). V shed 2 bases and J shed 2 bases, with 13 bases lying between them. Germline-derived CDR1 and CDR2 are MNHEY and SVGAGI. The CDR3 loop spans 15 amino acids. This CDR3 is CASSYEAGATYEQYF. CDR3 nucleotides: TGTGCCAGCAGTTACGAGGCAGGGGCCACCTACGAGCAGTACTTC.

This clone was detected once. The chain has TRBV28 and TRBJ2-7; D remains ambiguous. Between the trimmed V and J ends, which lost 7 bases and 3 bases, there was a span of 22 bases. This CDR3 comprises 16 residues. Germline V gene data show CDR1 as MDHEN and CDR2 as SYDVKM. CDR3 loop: CASTVGQDMMGYEQYF. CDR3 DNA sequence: TGTGCCAGCACCGTAGGGCAGGATATGATGGGCTACGAGCAGTACTTC. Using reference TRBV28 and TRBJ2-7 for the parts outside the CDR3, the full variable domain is DVKVTQSSRYLVKRTGEKVFLECVQDMDHENMFWYRQDPGLGLRLIYFSYDVKMKEKGDIPEGYSVSREKKERFSLILESASTNQTSMYLCASTVGQDMMGYEQYFGPGTRLTVT.